The source of this T cell receptor beta chain is a study of response to subunit inactivated influenza vaccine. In regard to this clonotype: Antigen unknown.

Trimming pared 7 bases from V and 0 bases from J, leaving 9 bases between. This CDR3 is built from 13 residues. Study-wide results and caveats: Authors suggested few new T cells are recruited by each seasonal influenza vaccination.

MiXCR, run by TCRdb on the RT-PCR reads, gives a single entry per CDR3 protein. The sample consists of more than 400,000 distinct CDR3 sequences, approximately 7.2% of them appearing once. The chain recombines TRBV12-3 or TRBV12-4 with TRBJ1-2; the D is unclear. The sequence came from a man aged 45-69 years who received an inactivated influenza vaccine. The specimen comprised PBMCs from blood, sampled around 25 months after vaccination. The CDR3: CASTSGPNYGYTF. In DNA form, the CDR3 reads TGTGCCAGCACCTCAGGACCTAACTATGGCTACACCTTC.